The source of this T cell receptor beta chain is a study of cytomegalovirus exposure and HLA in healthy donors. With respect to this clone: No antigen is known for it.

Overall study findings and caveats: Indistinguishable V segments, including TRBV6-2 and TRBV6-3, were excluded. As confirmed in vitro, three CMV-associated chains were specific for CMV antigens.

V lost 7 bases and J 2 bases, leaving 14 bases between the germline ends. The germline V gene encodes CDR1 SQVTM and CDR2 ANQGSEA. The length of the CDR3 is 13 residues. It was with 60 Vbeta and 13 Jbeta primers that the PCR ran. TCRdb's table, derived via immunoSEQ multiplex PCR, lists solely in-frame clones and lacks some. This table has under 170,000 clones, about four fifths appearing once. This TCR was recovered from a man over 45 in good health and CMV-seropositive. The chain recombines TRBV29-1 with TRBJ1-1; D is uncertain. Sequenced input: PBMCs. DNA of the CDR3: TGCAGCGCCGAAGAATCCCTAAACACTGAAGCTTTCTTT. Protein product: CSAEESLNTEAFF.